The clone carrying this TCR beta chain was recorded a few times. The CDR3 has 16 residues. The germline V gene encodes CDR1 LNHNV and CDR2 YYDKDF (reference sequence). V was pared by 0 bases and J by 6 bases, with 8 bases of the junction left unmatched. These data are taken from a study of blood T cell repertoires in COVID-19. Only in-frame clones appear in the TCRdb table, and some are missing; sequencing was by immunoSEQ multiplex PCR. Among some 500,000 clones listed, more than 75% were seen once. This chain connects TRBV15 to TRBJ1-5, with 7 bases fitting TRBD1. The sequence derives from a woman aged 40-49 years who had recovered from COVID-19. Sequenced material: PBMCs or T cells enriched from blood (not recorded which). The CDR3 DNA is TGTGCCACCAGCAGAGATAGAGGGGGCCGTGGTCAGCCCCAGCATTTT. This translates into CATSRDRGGRGQPQHF.